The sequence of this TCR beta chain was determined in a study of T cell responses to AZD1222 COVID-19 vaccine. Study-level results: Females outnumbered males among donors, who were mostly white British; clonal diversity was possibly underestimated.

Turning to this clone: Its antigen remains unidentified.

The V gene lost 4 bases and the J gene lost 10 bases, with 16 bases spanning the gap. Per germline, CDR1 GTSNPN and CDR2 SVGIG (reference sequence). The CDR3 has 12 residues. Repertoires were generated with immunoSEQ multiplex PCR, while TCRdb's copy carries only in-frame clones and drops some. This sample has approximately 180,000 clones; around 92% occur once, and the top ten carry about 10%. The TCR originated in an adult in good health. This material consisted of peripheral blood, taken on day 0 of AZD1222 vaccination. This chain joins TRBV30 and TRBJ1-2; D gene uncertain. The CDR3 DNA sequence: TGTGCCTGGACTCAGATGGAGGCCCACTACACCTTC. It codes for CAWTQMEAHYTF. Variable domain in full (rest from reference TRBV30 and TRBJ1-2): SQTIHQWPATLVQPVGSPLSLECTVEGTSNPNLYWYRQAAGRGLQLLFYSVGIGQISSEVPQNLSASRPQDRQFILSSKKLLLSDSGFYLCAWTQMEAHYTFGSGTRLTVV.